These T cell receptor beta chains were read from a single sample in a study of shared clonotypes between healthy human individuals. The table came from immunoSEQ multiplex PCR; TCRdb's copy has only in-frame clones and leaves some out. The sample has some 2.3 million clones; 85% to 95% are singletons. Sequencing was done on a sample of naive CD4+ T cells from PBMCs. The receptors here all came from a man between 18 and 35 years old in good health. Some clones in this sample may be carry-over from other donors' samples. Each CDR3 is given with its conserved first and last residue. Fields, in order: CDR3 DNA, CDR3 protein, V gene, clone size, J gene, D gene. The D gene is left open where the match is weak. Clone size is stated in some rows and not others, as once, few, many or a class when expanded.

cdr3_nt: TGCGCCAGCAGCCAGGGGACTGCGGGGGGGTGGACTAGCACAGATACGCAGTATTTT; cdr3_aa: CASSQGTAGGWTSTDTQYF; v_call: TRBV4-1; clone_size: NA; j_call: TRBJ2-3; d_call: TRBD2
cdr3_nt: TGTGCCAGCAGTCGGACAGGGGGCGTATACTATGGCTACACCTTC; cdr3_aa: CASSRTGGVYYGYTF; v_call: TRBV28; clone_size: NA; j_call: TRBJ1-2; d_call: TRBD1
cdr3_nt: TGTGCCAGCAGCTCAGCGGAGGGAGATACGCAGTATTTT; cdr3_aa: CASSSAEGDTQYF; v_call: TRBV7-7; clone_size: NA; j_call: TRBJ2-3; d_call: NA
cdr3_nt: TGTGCCAGCAGCCGTAGCGGGAGTGCAGATACGCAGTATTTT; cdr3_aa: CASSRSGSADTQYF; v_call: TRBV11-3; clone_size: NA; j_call: TRBJ2-3; d_call: TRBD2
cdr3_nt: TGCAGCGTTGAAGATCTGGGACAGAACACTGAAGCTTTCTTT; cdr3_aa: CSVEDLGQNTEAFF; v_call: TRBV29-1; clone_size: NA; j_call: TRBJ1-1; d_call: NA
cdr3_nt: TGTGCCAGCAACCACGGGGCTAACTATGGCTACACCTTC; cdr3_aa: CASNHGANYGYTF; v_call: TRBV28; clone_size: NA; j_call: TRBJ1-2; d_call: NA
cdr3_nt: TGTGCCAGCAGTTTAGGACAGGGTCACGAGCAGTACTTC; cdr3_aa: CASSLGQGHEQYF; v_call: TRBV28; clone_size: NA; j_call: TRBJ2-7; d_call: TRBD1
cdr3_nt: TGTGCCAGCAGTGCCCAGTTAGAGGGCTATGGCTACACCTTC; cdr3_aa: CASSAQLEGYGYTF; v_call: TRBV6-1; clone_size: NA; j_call: TRBJ1-2; d_call: NA
cdr3_nt: TGTGCCTGGAGTGTACTCGGGGGGCAAGAGACCCAGTACTTC; cdr3_aa: CAWSVLGGQETQYF; v_call: TRBV30; clone_size: NA; j_call: TRBJ2-5; d_call: TRBD2
cdr3_nt: TGTGCCAGCAGCGGAAGGAACACCGGGGAGCTGTTTTTT; cdr3_aa: CASSGRNTGELFF; v_call: TRBV9; clone_size: NA; j_call: TRBJ2-2; d_call: NA
cdr3_nt: TGCGCCAGCAGCCAAGATCCCGGCGGGAGGGGTGATACGCAGTATTTT; cdr3_aa: CASSQDPGGRGDTQYF; v_call: TRBV4-3; clone_size: NA; j_call: TRBJ2-3; d_call: TRBD2
cdr3_nt: TGTGCCAGTAGTAGTCGGATCCTGAACACTGAAGCTTTCTTT; cdr3_aa: CASSSRILNTEAFF; v_call: TRBV19; clone_size: NA; j_call: TRBJ1-1; d_call: NA
cdr3_nt: TGTGCCAGCAGCCCCCAATCCCAGACAGACACAGATACGCAGTATTTT; cdr3_aa: CASSPQSQTDTDTQYF; v_call: TRBV4-2; clone_size: NA; j_call: TRBJ2-3; d_call: NA
cdr3_nt: TGTGCCTGGAGAGGGAGGCCCGACAGGGGTCCGGGAAACACCATATATTTT; cdr3_aa: CAWRGRPDRGPGNTIYF; v_call: TRBV30; clone_size: NA; j_call: TRBJ1-3; d_call: TRBD1
cdr3_nt: TGTGCCAGTAGTCTCCGGGGAGCTAATGAAAAACTGTTTTTT; cdr3_aa: CASSLRGANEKLFF; v_call: TRBV19; clone_size: NA; j_call: TRBJ1-4; d_call: NA
cdr3_nt: TGTGCCACCAGCAGAGATCTTCAGCCCCAGCATTTT; cdr3_aa: CATSRDLQPQHF; v_call: TRBV15; clone_size: few; j_call: TRBJ1-5; d_call: NA
cdr3_nt: TGTGCCAGCAGGACCGGGACAGGGTTTGGAAGAAGCATGAACACTGAAGCTTTCTTT; cdr3_aa: CASRTGTGFGRSMNTEAFF; v_call: TRBV7-3; clone_size: NA; j_call: TRBJ1-1; d_call: TRBD1
cdr3_nt: TGTGCCAGCAGCCCGGGGGGGATCCAGCGGGGTTACAATGAGCAGTTCTTC; cdr3_aa: CASSPGGIQRGYNEQFF; v_call: TRBV7-9; clone_size: NA; j_call: TRBJ2-1; d_call: TRBD2
cdr3_nt: TGCGCCAGCAGCTCGAGACCGGGCAATCAGCCCCAGCATTTT; cdr3_aa: CASSSRPGNQPQHF; v_call: TRBV5-1; clone_size: NA; j_call: TRBJ1-5; d_call: NA
cdr3_nt: TGCGCCAGCAGCCGGACCGGACAGGGGAGCTCCTACGAGCAGTACTTC; cdr3_aa: CASSRTGQGSSYEQYF; v_call: TRBV5-1; clone_size: NA; j_call: TRBJ2-7; d_call: TRBD1
cdr3_nt: TGTGCCAGCATTACGGCTTCTAATGAAAAACTGTTTTTT; cdr3_aa: CASITASNEKLFF; v_call: TRBV28; clone_size: NA; j_call: TRBJ1-4; d_call: NA
cdr3_nt: TGTGCCAGTAGTGCGGATCGGCGCCCTTCTAAAGATACGCAGTATTTT; cdr3_aa: CASSADRRPSKDTQYF; v_call: TRBV25-1; clone_size: once; j_call: TRBJ2-3; d_call: NA
cdr3_nt: TGTGCCAGCAGTAACTCTCGGACAGGGACAGTCAATGAGCAGTTCTTC; cdr3_aa: CASSNSRTGTVNEQFF; v_call: TRBV6-5; clone_size: once; j_call: TRBJ2-1; d_call: TRBD1
cdr3_nt: TGTGCCAGCCGACCCAGTCTCTATAGCAATCAGCCCCAGCATTTT; cdr3_aa: CASRPSLYSNQPQHF; v_call: TRBV27; clone_size: NA; j_call: TRBJ1-5; d_call: NA
cdr3_nt: TGTGCCAGCAGCTTATTTGGGGGACACGCGCCCGGAGACTCCTACGAGCAGTACTTC; cdr3_aa: CASSLFGGHAPGDSYEQYF; v_call: TRBV7-9; clone_size: NA; j_call: TRBJ2-7; d_call: NA
cdr3_nt: TGCGCCAGCACAGCCGTTAACAATGAGCAGTTCTTC; cdr3_aa: CASTAVNNEQFF; v_call: TRBV5-1; clone_size: NA; j_call: TRBJ2-1; d_call: NA
cdr3_nt: TGTGCCAGCAGCTACGACAGGTCGATCCCCACAGATACGCAGTATTTT; cdr3_aa: CASSYDRSIPTDTQYF; v_call: TRBV7-9; clone_size: NA; j_call: TRBJ2-3; d_call: NA
cdr3_nt: TGTGCCGCAAACGGGACTCCCATCTACGAGCAGTACTTC; cdr3_aa: CAANGTPIYEQYF; v_call: TRBV28; clone_size: NA; j_call: TRBJ2-7; d_call: NA
cdr3_nt: TGTGCCAGCAGCTTAGCGTGGGGACTAGCGGGAGTGTCAGATACGCAGTATTTT; cdr3_aa: CASSLAWGLAGVSDTQYF; v_call: TRBV7-9; clone_size: NA; j_call: TRBJ2-3; d_call: TRBD2
cdr3_nt: TGTGCCAGCAGCTTAGGGGGCAGGAATTCCTACGAGCAGTACTTC; cdr3_aa: CASSLGGRNSYEQYF; v_call: TRBV5-4; clone_size: NA; j_call: TRBJ2-7; d_call: TRBD1
cdr3_nt: TGTGCCAGCAGCCCAGTCCCGGGGGAGCAGTTCTTC; cdr3_aa: CASSPVPGEQFF; v_call: TRBV11-2; clone_size: NA; j_call: TRBJ2-1; d_call: NA
cdr3_nt: TGTGCCAGTAGTATCCTAGGCACCTCGAACTATGGCTACACCTTC; cdr3_aa: CASSILGTSNYGYTF; v_call: TRBV19; clone_size: NA; j_call: TRBJ1-2; d_call: NA
cdr3_nt: TGTGCCAGCAGCGCTTACAGCGGGAGTTCAGATACGCAGTATTTT; cdr3_aa: CASSAYSGSSDTQYF; v_call: TRBV9; clone_size: NA; j_call: TRBJ2-3; d_call: TRBD2
cdr3_nt: TGTGCCAGCAGCCCCGGGACCTCCAAGGGCACTGAAGCTTTCTTT; cdr3_aa: CASSPGTSKGTEAFF; v_call: TRBV5-4; clone_size: NA; j_call: TRBJ1-1; d_call: NA
cdr3_nt: TGTGCCAGCAGTACACCAGGGAAGAGGTTTGGCTACACCTTC; cdr3_aa: CASSTPGKRFGYTF; v_call: TRBV28; clone_size: NA; j_call: TRBJ1-2; d_call: NA